This paragraph reports one T cell receptor beta chain. Its antigen is still unknown. Researchers prepared the TCRbeta library using unique molecular identifiers, the study reports. TCRdb re-derived calls from the PCR reads in MiXCR, one entry per CDR3 protein. The data show 580,000 or so distinct CDR3 sequences, with around 23% seen just once and 13% to 15% held by the top ten. These data originate in a study of T-cell reconstitution after alpha-beta-depleted transplantation in children. Study-level findings and limits: By about two months after transplant, alpha-beta T cells reportedly arose from several hundred graft clones that had expanded. From newly produced T cells came most of the T-cell counts and diversity one year after transplant.

The CDR3 extends over 14 amino acids. The V gene's germline CDR1 is ENHRY and CDR2 SYGVKD. Trimming at V came to 6 bases and at J to 1 base, leaving 3 bases not matched to a gene. The rearrangement joins TRBV10-3 to TRBJ1-1; TRBD1 matches at 9 bases. The starting material was PBMCs, mostly from graft donor cells, obtained 360 days after TCRalphabeta/CD19-depleted stem cell transplant. The receptor was derived from a boy under two years old who had a stem cell transplant for acute myeloid leukemia, so the T cells may come from the graft donor. CDR3 loop: CAIRGTGWNTEAFF. CDR3 DNA sequence: TGTGCCATCAGGGGGACAGGGTGGAACACTGAAGCTTTCTTT.